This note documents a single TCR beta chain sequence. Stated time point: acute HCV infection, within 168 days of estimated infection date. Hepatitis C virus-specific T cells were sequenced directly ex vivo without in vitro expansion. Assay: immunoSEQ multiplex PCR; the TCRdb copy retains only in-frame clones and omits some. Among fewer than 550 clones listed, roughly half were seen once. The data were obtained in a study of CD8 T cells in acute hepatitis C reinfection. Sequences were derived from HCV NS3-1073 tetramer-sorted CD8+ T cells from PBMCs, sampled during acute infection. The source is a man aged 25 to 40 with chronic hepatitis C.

CDR3 DNA: TGTGCCAGCAGCCAAGAAGTAGCTAGCGGGGGGGGTGAGCAGTTCTTC. Translated: CASSQEVASGGGEQFF. V usage is TRBV4-2 and J usage is TRBJ2-1; 12 positions agree with TRBD2. This CDR3 contains 16 residues. CDR1 LGHNA and CDR2 YNFKEQ come from the germline V gene. V dropped 0 bases and J dropped 9; count of bases not matched to a gene: 6.